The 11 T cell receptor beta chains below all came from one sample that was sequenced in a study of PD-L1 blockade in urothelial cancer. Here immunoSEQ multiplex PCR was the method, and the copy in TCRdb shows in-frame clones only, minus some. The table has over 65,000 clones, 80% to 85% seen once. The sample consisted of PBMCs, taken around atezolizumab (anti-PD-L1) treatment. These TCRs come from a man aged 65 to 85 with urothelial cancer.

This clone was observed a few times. The CDR3 bases are TGTGCCAGCAGCCCTTTATATGGCTACACCTTC. This codes for CASSPLYGYTF. The genes are TRBV11-1 and TRBJ1-2, with no clear D. V dropped 5 bases and J dropped 5 bases, with 6 bases sitting between them. CDR1 is SGHAT, CDR2 FQDESV, per germline (reference sequence). The CDR3 loop spans 11 amino acids.

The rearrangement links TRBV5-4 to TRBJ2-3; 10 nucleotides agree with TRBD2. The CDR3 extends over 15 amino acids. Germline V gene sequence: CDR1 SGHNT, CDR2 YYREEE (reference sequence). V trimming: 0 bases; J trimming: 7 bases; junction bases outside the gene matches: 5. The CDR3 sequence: CASSLAASGGNTQYF. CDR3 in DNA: TGTGCCAGCAGCTTGGCAGCTAGCGGGGGTAATACGCAGTATTTT.

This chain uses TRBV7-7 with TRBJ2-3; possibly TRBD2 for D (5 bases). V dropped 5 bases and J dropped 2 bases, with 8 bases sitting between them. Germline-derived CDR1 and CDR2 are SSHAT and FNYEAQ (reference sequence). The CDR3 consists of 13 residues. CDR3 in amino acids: CASSKRYTDTQYF. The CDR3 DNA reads TGTGCCAGCAGCAAGCGGTACACAGATACGCAGTATTTT. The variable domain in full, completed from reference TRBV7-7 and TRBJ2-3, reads GAGVSQSPRYKVTKRGQDVTLRCDPISSHATLYWYQQALGQGPEFLTYFNYEAQPDKSGLPSDRFSAERPEGSISTLTIQRTEQRDSAMYRCASSKRYTDTQYFGPGTRLTVL.

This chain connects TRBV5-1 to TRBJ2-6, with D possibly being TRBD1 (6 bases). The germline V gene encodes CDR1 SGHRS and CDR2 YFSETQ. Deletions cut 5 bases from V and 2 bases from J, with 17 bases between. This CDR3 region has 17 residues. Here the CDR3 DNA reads TGCGCCAGCAGATCAGGGGTCGGAATGGCTGGGGCCAACGTCCTGACTTTC. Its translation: CASRSGVGMAGANVLTF. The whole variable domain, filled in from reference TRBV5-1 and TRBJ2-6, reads KAGVTQTPRYLIKTRGQQVTLSCSPISGHRSVSWYQQTPGQGLQFLFEYFSETQRNKGNFPGRFSGRQFSNSRSEMNVSTLELGDSALYLCASRSGVGMAGANVLTFGAGSRLTVL.

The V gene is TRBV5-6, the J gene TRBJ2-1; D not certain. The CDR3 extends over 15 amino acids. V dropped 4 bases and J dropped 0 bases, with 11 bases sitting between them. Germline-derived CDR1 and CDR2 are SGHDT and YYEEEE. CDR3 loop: CASSLRPNSYNEQFF. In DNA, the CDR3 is TGTGCCAGCAGCCTGAGGCCGAACTCCTACAATGAGCAGTTCTTC.

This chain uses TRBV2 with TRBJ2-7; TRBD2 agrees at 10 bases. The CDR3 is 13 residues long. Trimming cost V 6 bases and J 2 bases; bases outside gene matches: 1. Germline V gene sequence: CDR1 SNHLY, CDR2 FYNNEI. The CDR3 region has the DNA TGTGCCAGCAGGAGCGGGAGGGCCTACGAGCAGTACTTC. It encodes CASRSGRAYEQYF.

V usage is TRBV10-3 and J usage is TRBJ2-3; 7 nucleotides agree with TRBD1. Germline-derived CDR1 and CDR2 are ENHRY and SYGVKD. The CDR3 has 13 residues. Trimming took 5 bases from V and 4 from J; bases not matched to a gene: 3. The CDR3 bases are TGTGCCATCAGTTTCCAGGGGGCAGATACGCAGTATTTT. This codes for CAISFQGADTQYF.

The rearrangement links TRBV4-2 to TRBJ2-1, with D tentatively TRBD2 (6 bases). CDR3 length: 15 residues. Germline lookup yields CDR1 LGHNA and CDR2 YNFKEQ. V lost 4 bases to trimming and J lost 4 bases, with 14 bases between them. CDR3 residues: CASSRGLEVYNEQFF. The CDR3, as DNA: TGTGCCAGCAGCCGGGGACTCGAAGTTTACAATGAGCAGTTCTTC.

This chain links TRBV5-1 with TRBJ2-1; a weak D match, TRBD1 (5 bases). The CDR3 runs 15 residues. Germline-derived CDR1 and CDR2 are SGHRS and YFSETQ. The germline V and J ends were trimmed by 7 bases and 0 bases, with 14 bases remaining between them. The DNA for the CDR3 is TGCGCCAGCTCCTCAACAGGAAGCTCCTACAATGAGCAGTTCTTC. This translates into CASSSTGSSYNEQFF.

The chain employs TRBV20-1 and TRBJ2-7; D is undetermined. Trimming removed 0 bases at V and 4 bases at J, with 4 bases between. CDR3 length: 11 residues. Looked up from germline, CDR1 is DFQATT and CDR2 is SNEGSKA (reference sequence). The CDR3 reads CSARDYYEQYF. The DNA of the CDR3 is TGCAGTGCTAGAGATTATTACGAGCAGTACTTC.

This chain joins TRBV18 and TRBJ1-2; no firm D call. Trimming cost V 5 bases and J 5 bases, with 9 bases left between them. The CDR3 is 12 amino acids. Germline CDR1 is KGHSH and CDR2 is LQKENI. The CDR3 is CASSSVSYGYTF. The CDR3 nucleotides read TGTGCCAGCTCAAGCGTCAGTTATGGCTACACCTTC.